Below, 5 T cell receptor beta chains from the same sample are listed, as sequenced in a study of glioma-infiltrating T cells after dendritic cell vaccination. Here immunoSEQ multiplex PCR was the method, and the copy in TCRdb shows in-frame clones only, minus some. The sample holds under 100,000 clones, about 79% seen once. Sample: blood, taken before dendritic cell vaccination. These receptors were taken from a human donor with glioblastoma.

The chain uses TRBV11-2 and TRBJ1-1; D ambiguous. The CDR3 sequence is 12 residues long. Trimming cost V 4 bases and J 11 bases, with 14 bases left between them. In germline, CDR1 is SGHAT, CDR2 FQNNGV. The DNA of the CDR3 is TGTGCCAGCAGCTCCCAGGTGGTATTGGCTTTCTTT. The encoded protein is CASSSQVVLAFF.

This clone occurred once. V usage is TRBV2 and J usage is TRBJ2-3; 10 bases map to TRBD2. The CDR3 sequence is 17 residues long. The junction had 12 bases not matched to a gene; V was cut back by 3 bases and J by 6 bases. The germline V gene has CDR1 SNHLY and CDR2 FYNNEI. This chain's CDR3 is CASSDTKAGGGRDTQYF. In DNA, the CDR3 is TGTGCCAGCAGTGACACCAAAGCGGGGGGGGGTCGGGATACGCAGTATTTT.

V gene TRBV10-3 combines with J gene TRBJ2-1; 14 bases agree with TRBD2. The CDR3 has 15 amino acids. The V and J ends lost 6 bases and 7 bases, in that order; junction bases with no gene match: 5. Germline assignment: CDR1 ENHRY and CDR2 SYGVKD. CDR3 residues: CAIRRLAGGPNEQFF. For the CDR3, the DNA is TGTGCCATCAGGAGACTAGCGGGAGGGCCTAATGAGCAGTTCTTC.

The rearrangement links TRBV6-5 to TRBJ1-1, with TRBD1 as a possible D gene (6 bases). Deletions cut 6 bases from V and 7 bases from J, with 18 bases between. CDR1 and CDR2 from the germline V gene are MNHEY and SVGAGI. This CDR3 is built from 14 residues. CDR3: CASRFLGTTYEAFF. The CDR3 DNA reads TGTGCCAGCAGATTCCTCGGGACAACTTATGAAGCTTTCTTT.

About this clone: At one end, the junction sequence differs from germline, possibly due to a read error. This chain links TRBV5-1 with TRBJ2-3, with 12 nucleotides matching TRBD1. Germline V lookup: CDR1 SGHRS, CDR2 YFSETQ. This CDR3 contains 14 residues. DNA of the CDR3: TGCGCCAGCAGCTTGGCCTCAGGGACAGGGGGCGCAATATTT. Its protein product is CASSLASGTGGAIF.